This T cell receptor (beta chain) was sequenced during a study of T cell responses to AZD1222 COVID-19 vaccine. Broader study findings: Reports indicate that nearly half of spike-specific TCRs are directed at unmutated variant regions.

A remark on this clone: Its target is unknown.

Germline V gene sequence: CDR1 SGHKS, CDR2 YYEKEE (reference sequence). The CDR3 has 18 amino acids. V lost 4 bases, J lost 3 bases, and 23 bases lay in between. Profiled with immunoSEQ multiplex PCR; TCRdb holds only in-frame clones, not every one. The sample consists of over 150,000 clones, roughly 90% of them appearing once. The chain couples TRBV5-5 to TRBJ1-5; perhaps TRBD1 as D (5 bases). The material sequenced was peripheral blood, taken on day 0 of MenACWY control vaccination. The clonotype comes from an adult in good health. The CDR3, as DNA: TGTGCCAGCAGCCCCATTCCTTGGGGGGTCGGGGACAATCAGCCCCAGCATTTT. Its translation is CASSPIPWGVGDNQPQHF.